This TCR beta chain was captured in a study of Ad26.COV2.S vaccination and SARS-CoV-2 variants. Broader study findings: It was found that vaccine and placebo recipients had similar non-spike TCR breadth. The placebo group had lower spike-specific TCR breadth than the vaccine recipients did. Spike-specific CD8+ and CD4+ T cell responses reportedly showed substantial breadth after vaccination.

Trimming pared 1 base from V and 0 bases from J, leaving 7 bases between. CDR3 size: 15 residues. CDR1 SGHDN and CDR2 FVKESK come from the germline V gene. Treatment here: roughly 20 received Ad26.COV2.S at low or high dose, single or two shots; several received placebo; per-sample allocation not given. Vaccine and placebo recipients were sampled on day 63 after the first injection. The donor was a Boston adult aged 18-55 years. Some clones are missing from TCRdb's copy, which holds only in-frame ones; the method was immunoSEQ multiplex PCR. The table shows around 300,000 clones, with less than 90% occurring only once. Comments on this clone: The antigen remains unidentified.

This sequence was found in a person between 18 and 60 years old who received the Ad26.COV2.S COVID-19 vaccine or a placebo. The sequences come from peripheral blood, collected in a trial of Ad26.COV2.S vaccine versus placebo. The V call is TRBV14, the J call TRBJ1-3; D is unresolved. The CDR3, as DNA: TGTGCCAGCAGCCAAGCAGAGATCTCTGGAAACACCATATATTTT. This codes for CASSQAEISGNTIYF.